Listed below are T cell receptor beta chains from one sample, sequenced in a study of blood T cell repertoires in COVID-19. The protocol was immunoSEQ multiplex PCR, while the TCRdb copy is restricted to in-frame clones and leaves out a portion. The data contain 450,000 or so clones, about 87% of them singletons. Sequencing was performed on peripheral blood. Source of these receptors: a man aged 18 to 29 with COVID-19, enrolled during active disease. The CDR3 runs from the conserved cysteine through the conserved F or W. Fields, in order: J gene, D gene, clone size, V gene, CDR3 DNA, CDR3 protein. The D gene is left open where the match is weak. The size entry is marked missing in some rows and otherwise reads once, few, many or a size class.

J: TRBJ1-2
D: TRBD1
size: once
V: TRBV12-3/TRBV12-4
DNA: TGTGCCAGCAGTCCAACAGGGGGTCGGGGCTACACCTTC
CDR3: CASSPTGGRGYTF

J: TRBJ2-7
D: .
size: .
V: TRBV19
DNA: TGTGCCAGTAGTCCCGGCGCAGGTCTCAACGAGCAGTACTTC
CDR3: CASSPGAGLNEQYF

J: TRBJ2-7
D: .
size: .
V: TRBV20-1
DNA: TGCAGTGCTAGTCCCAGGGGCTACTCCTACGAGCAGTACTTC
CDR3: CSASPRGYSYEQYF

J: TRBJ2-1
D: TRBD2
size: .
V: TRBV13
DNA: TGTGCCAGCAGCTTAGGATTAGCGGGGGGATCGGCCTACAATGAGCAGTTCTTC
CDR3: CASSLGLAGGSAYNEQFF

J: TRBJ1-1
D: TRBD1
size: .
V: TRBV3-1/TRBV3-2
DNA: TGTGCCAGCAGCCGCGGGACAGGGTCTGATATGAACACTGAAGCTTTCTTT
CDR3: CASSRGTGSDMNTEAFF

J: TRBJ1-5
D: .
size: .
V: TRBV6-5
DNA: TGTGCCAGCAGTTACTCGAGGGAGGGTGGGCCCCAGCATTTT
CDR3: CASSYSREGGPQHF

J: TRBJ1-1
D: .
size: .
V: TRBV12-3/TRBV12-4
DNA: TGTGCCAGCAGTCCCAACCGAGCCTTGGAAGCTTTCTTT
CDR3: CASSPNRALEAFF

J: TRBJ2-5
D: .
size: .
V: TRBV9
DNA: TGTGCCAGCAGCGGTCGGGGGGCCAAAGAGACCCAGTACTTC
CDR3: CASSGRGAKETQYF

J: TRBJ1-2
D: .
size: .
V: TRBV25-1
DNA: TGTGCCAGCAGAGGGGACTCTAGATATGGCTACACCTTC
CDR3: CASRGDSRYGYTF

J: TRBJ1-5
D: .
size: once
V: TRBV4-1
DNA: TGCGCCAGCAGCCTCGAGCACAGGAGCGAGAGCAATCAGCCCCAGCATTTT
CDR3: CASSLEHRSESNQPQHF

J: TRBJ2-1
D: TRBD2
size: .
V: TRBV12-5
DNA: TGTGCTAGTGGATATCCCGGGACTAGCGGACTCAATGAGCAGTTCTTC
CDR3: CASGYPGTSGLNEQFF

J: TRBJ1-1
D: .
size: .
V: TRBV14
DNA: TGTGCCAGCAGCCAAGTCGCGGGCACTGAAGCTTTCTTT
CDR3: CASSQVAGTEAFF

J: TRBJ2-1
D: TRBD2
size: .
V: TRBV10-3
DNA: TGTGCCTCCAGGCGGGGGGAGGGTAGTGAGCAGTTCTTC
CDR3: CASRRGEGSEQFF

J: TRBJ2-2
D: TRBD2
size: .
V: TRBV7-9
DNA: TGTGCCAGCAGCTCCGGACTAGCGGCGACCGGGGAGCTGTTTTTT
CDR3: CASSSGLAATGELFF

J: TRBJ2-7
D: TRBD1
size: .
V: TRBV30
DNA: TGTGCCTGGGGACAGGGATCCGAGCAGTACTTC
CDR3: CAWGQGSEQYF

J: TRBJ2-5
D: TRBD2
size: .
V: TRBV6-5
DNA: TGTGCCAGCAGTACGGGAGGGGTTCCCGAGACCCAGTACTTC
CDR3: CASSTGGVPETQYF

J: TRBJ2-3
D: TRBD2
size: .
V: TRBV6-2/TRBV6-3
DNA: TGTGCCAGCAGTTACGCTAGCGGGGGAGCTACAGATACGCAGTATTTT
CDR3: CASSYASGGATDTQYF

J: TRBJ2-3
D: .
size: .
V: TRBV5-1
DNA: TGCGCCAGCAGCTTGGCGGGTGAGTCCCTAACGGATACGCAGTATTTT
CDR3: CASSLAGESLTDTQYF

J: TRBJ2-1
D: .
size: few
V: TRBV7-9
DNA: TGTGCCAGCAGCTTAGTATCTAGCTCCTACAATGAGCAGTTCTTC
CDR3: CASSLVSSSYNEQFF

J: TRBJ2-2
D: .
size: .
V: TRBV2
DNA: TGTGCCAGCAGTGTGGAGGGTGGGGAGCTGTTTTTT
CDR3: CASSVEGGELFF